The 22 T cell receptor beta chains below all came from one sample that was sequenced in a study of Graves' ophthalmopathy and Graves' hyperthyroidism. Amplification of the TCR beta CDR3 regions used RNA transcripts (as template). The authors performed first-round RT-PCR with HTBI primers and then a second-round multiplex PCR. TCRdb processed the multiplex PCR reads anew with MiXCR; each CDR3 protein has one entry. The table shows around 670,000 distinct CDR3 sequences, with around 40% occurring only once. Sequencing used peripheral blood. All receptors derive from an adult man with Graves' ophthalmopathy.

A few counts support this clonotype. V gene TRBV5-5 combines with J gene TRBJ1-4; possible D gene TRBD1, 6 bases. V lost 5 bases to trimming and J lost 8 bases, with 16 bases between them. Germline CDR1 reads SGHKS; CDR2 reads YYEKEE (reference sequence). This CDR3 has 14 amino acids. CDR3 sequence: CASSPTGGAEKLFF. The CDR3 DNA is TGTGCCAGCAGTCCCACGGGGGGGGCCGAAAAACTGTTTTTT.

This clonotype was found many times. This chain uses TRBV2 with TRBJ2-5; TRBD2 matches at 10 bases. CDR3 length equals 14 residues. The V and J ends lost 6 bases and 5 bases, in that order; junction bases with no gene match: 6. Germline V gene lookup returns CDR1 SNHLY and CDR2 FYNNEI. The DNA of the CDR3 is TGTGCCAGCAGGAAAACTAGCGGGGTGGAGACCCAGTACTTC. This encodes CASRKTSGVETQYF.

The gene calls are TRBV2 and TRBJ1-4, with 9 bases identical to TRBD1. The CDR3 is 15 amino acids. V dropped 7 bases and J dropped 0; count of bases not matched to a gene: 3. Germline V gives CDR1 SNHLY, CDR2 FYNNEI. This CDR3 is CASNRQGATNEKLFF. The DNA for the CDR3 is TGTGCCAGCAACAGACAGGGGGCAACTAATGAAAAACTGTTTTTT. Full variable domain (outside the CDR3, taken from reference TRBV2 and TRBJ1-4): EPEVTQTPSHQVTQMGQEVILRCVPISNHLYFYWYRQILGQKVEFLVSFYNNEISEKSEIFDDQFSVERPDGSNFTLKIRSTKLEDSAMYFCASNRQGATNEKLFFGSGTQLSVL.

The V and J genes are TRBV29-1 and TRBJ2-2; either TRBD1 or TRBD2 may fit D (6 bases each). V shed 2 bases and J shed 4 bases, with 14 bases lying between them. Germline lookup yields CDR1 SQVTM and CDR2 ANQGSEA. The CDR3 length is 15 residues. The CDR3 protein is CSVERGEDATGELFF. DNA of the CDR3: TGCAGCGTTGAAAGGGGGGAGGACGCCACCGGGGAGCTGTTTTTT.

This clonotype was detected ten times or more. The chain is built from TRBV10-1 and TRBJ1-5, with 7 bases lining up with TRBD1. The CDR3 runs to 18 residues. The trim removed 3 bases at V and 1 base at J, leaving 12 bases unmatched. From germline, CDR1 is WNHNN and CDR2 SYGVQD (reference sequence). CDR3 residues: CASSEIVPGTASNQPQHF. The CDR3 nucleotides read TGCGCCAGCAGTGAAATTGTGCCCGGGACAGCCAGCAATCAGCCCCAGCATTTT.

A single count supports this clonotype. V usage is TRBV20-1 and J usage is TRBJ1-5; D gene ambiguous. V shed 1 base and J shed 6 bases, with 7 bases lying between them. The CDR3 has 12 amino acids. CDR1 and CDR2 from the germline V gene are DFQATT and SNEGSKA (reference sequence). The DNA for the CDR3 is TGCAGTGCTAGAGGCGCGGTTCAGCCCCAGCATTTT. Its protein product is CSARGAVQPQHF.

This clonotype showed up many times. The chain recombines TRBV9 with TRBJ2-2, with no clear D. This CDR3 region has 12 residues. The germline V gene encodes CDR1 SGDLS and CDR2 YYNGEE. The V end lost 2 bases, the J end lost 6 bases, and 5 bases lay between the germline ends. The CDR3 DNA is TGTGCCAGCAGCGTGGCTGCCGGGGAGCTGTTTTTT. Its protein is CASSVAAGELFF.

This clonotype occurred many times. This chain joins TRBV7-9 and TRBJ1-1; D call uncertain. Germline CDR1 and CDR2: SEHNR and FQNEAQ (reference sequence). The CDR3 runs to 14 residues. V lost 2 bases and J lost 2, with 9 bases in between. CDR3 amino acids: CASSLMGSNTEAFF. The CDR3 DNA reads TGTGCCAGCAGCTTAATGGGCAGCAACACTGAAGCTTTCTTT.

Note on this clonotype: Likely a read error: the CDR3 ends without its conserved phenylalanine or tryptophan. V is TRBV10-3 and J is TRBJ1-2; 7 bases are a match to TRBD1. Germline CDR1 and CDR2: ENHRY and SYGVKD. The CDR3 contains 15 residues. Trimming at V came to 10 bases and at J to 0 bases, leaving 11 bases not matched to a gene. CDR3 sequence: CASRSGTEANYGYTL. CDR3 sequence (DNA): TGTGCCAGCAGATCCGGGACAGAGGCTAACTATGGCTACACCCTC.

Details on this clonotype: Here the CDR3 omits its conserved ending phenylalanine or tryptophan, so a read error is the likely source. The CDR3 bases are TGCAGTGCCCCCGGGCTTCGTGAAGGGACCCAGTACGTC. Protein: CSAPGLREGTQYV. The chain is built from TRBV20-1 and TRBJ2-5, with D unclear. The V gene's germline CDR1 is DFQATT and CDR2 SNEGSKA (reference sequence). V lost 6 bases to trimming and J lost 7 bases, with 18 bases between them. CDR3 size: 13 residues.

This clonotype was counted a few times. Sequence at one end of the junction differs from germline and may be a read error. This chain connects TRBV10-3 to TRBJ2-7; the D gene could be TRBD1 or TRBD2 (6 bases each). CDR1 and CDR2 from the germline V gene are ENHRY and SYGVKD. The CDR3 sequence is 15 residues long. The CDR3 protein is CASSRTVTSSYEQYF. The CDR3 DNA follows: TGTGCCAGCAGTAGGACAGTGACTAGCTCCTACGAGCAGTACTTC.

This clonotype was seen more than once but under ten times. V usage is TRBV29-1 and J usage is TRBJ2-7; TRBD1 might be the D (6 bases). Germline CDR1 SQVTM, CDR2 ANQGSEA. This CDR3 contains 13 residues. Trimming stripped 8 bases from V and 4 bases from J, with 18 bases between. CDR3 sequence (DNA): TGCAGCTGGGGAGAGCAGGGGACGTACGAGCAGTACTTC. Translation gives CSWGEQGTYEQYF.

The V call is TRBV10-3, the J call TRBJ2-7; D may match TRBD1 or TRBD2 (5 bases each). Between the trimmed V and J ends, which lost 1 base and 3 bases, there was a span of 19 bases. The CDR3 has 17 amino acids. The germline V gene has CDR1 ENHRY and CDR2 SYGVKD. The CDR3 loop is CAISEWGSVQKVYEQYF. Written as DNA, the CDR3 is TGTGCCATCAGTGAGTGGGGGAGTGTACAGAAAGTCTACGAGCAGTACTTC.

Ten or more counts support this clonotype. The chain carries TRBV9 and TRBJ1-2; the D is unclear. The CDR3 covers 14 residues. Germline CDR1 and CDR2: SGDLS and YYNGEE. The V end lost 0 bases, the J end lost 2 bases, and 8 bases lay between the germline ends. CDR3 bases: TGTGCCAGCAGCGTAGGTCACGGAAACTATGGCTACACCTTC. Translating it yields CASSVGHGNYGYTF.

The V gene is TRBV24-1, the J gene TRBJ2-5; 8 bases map to TRBD1. Trimming took 3 bases from V and 4 from J; bases not matched to a gene: 9. This CDR3 spans 16 amino acids. The germline gives CDR1 KGHDR, CDR2 SFDVKD. CDR3 loop: CATSDLRTGFTETQYF. The CDR3, as DNA: TGTGCCACCAGTGATCTGCGGACAGGGTTCACAGAGACCCAGTACTTC.

This clonotype was found a few times. V gene TRBV7-2 combines with J gene TRBJ2-2, with 10 bases fitting TRBD2. CDR3 size: 14 residues. From germline, CDR1 is SGHTA and CDR2 FQGNSA. Trimming at V came to 6 bases and at J to 5 bases, leaving 3 bases not matched to a gene. The CDR3: CASSSSGGTGELFF. CDR3 sequence (DNA): TGTGCCAGCAGTTCTAGCGGGGGTACCGGGGAGCTGTTTTTT.

The chain couples TRBV7-2 to TRBJ2-3; TRBD1 aligns across 7 bases. Losses at the gene ends were 0 bases for V and 3 bases for J; bases not matched to a gene: 3. Germline V lookup: CDR1 SGHTA, CDR2 FQGNSA. The CDR3 has 15 amino acids. CDR3 DNA: TGTGCCAGCAGCTTAGCTGGACAGGTGACAGATACGCAGTATTTT. Protein sequence: CASSLAGQVTDTQYF.

This clonotype was seen a handful of times. The chain joins TRBV6-6 to TRBJ1-3, with 7 bases aligning to TRBD1. The CDR3 is made up of 14 amino acids. Trimming removed 4 bases from V and 7 bases from J; junction bases left unmatched: 7. Germline V CDR1 and CDR2: MNHNY, SVGAGI (reference sequence). The CDR3 coding sequence is TGTGCCAGCAGTTCCTCGACAGGGATCAACACCATATATTTT. It yields the protein CASSSSTGINTIYF.

The table lists this clonotype with a few counts. The chain combines TRBV6-5 with TRBJ2-5; TRBD2 matches 12 bases. The end of the DNA is better explained by TRBJ2-7, so the J call may be wrong. The CDR3 loop spans 17 amino acids. The germline CDR1 and CDR2 sequences are MNHEY and SVGAGI. CDR3 nucleotides: TGTGCCAGCAGCCCCGGGACTAGCGGGCGCCGCTCCTACGAGCAGTACTTC. Amino acids: CASSPGTSGRRSYEQYF.

The gene calls are TRBV24-1 and TRBJ2-7; 13 bases map to TRBD2. There are 16 residues in the CDR3. Germline lookup yields CDR1 KGHDR and CDR2 SFDVKD. With 4 bases clipped from V and 3 bases from J, the junction kept 5 bases outside the gene matches. This CDR3 reads CATSDPGTSGIYEQYF. The CDR3 DNA follows: TGTGCCACCAGTGACCCCGGGACTAGCGGGATCTACGAGCAGTACTTC.

The table lists this clonotype with a few counts. J is TRBJ2-2 and V is TRBV25-1; a weak D match, TRBD2 (7 bases). V dropped 5 bases and J dropped 8 bases, with 15 bases sitting between them. The CDR3 covers 14 residues. Germline CDR1 MGHDK, CDR2 SYGVNS. CDR3 DNA: TGTGCCAGCAGTTACTCGGGGGGCTGGGGGGAGCTGTTTTTT. This encodes CASSYSGGWGELFF. The full variable domain, completed using reference TRBV25-1 and TRBJ2-2, is EADIYQTPRYLVIGTGKKITLECSQTMGHDKMYWYQQDPGMELHLIHYSYGVNSTEKGDLSSESTVSRIRTEHFPLTLESARPSHTSQYLCASSYSGGWGELFFGEGSRLTVL.

A few counts support this clonotype. The rearrangement uses TRBV12-3 or TRBV12-4 and TRBJ1-4; 11 positions agree with TRBD1. The CDR3 is 15 residues long. J lost 10 bases, V lost 3 bases, and 7 bases had no gene match. CDR3: CASSLGTGGHGKLFF. CDR3 nucleotide sequence: TGTGCCAGCAGTTTGGGGACAGGGGGTCATGGAAAACTGTTTTTT.